This note documents a single T cell receptor beta chain sequence. It has no known antigen specificity. The record has no base qualities; no much larger clone is one base away. Sorted unstimulated T cells, along with proliferating T cells recovered from mixed lymphocyte reactions, underwent TCRbeta CDR3 sequencing. Fresh whole blood from over 8 HLA-typed healthy donors was used to isolate PBMCs. To map where alloreactive clones came from, unstimulated CD4+ regulatory T cells were FACS-sorted. The receptor library was made with the immunoSEQ multiplex PCR assay. Approximately 100,000 TCR templates per sample were assayed on the deep sequencing platform. Genomic DNA extracted from sorted T cells was the material used for TCRbeta CDR3 sequencing. As for the authors' bioinformatics: The R programming language was used for clonal analysis of TCRbeta CDR3 data. Unstimulated samples were compared with post-reaction CFSE-low samples to define alloreactive CD4+ and CD8+ clones. Regulatory or non-regulatory origin of alloreactive CD4+ clones was assigned by matching sequences to the sorted unstimulated Treg and non-Treg repertoires. TCRdb limited this immuneACCESS table to in-frame rearrangements with V and J called. A share of clones is missing; checked studies link under half to unresolved V genes, and the rest is unexplained. The V and J calls and clone size come from that table; D and trimming were worked out from the DNA. For this sample the table gives around 99,000 clones, of which around 90% were detected only once. Clones ranked in the top ten supply 0.65% to 0.9% of the sample.

Measured from the cysteine to the phenylalanine, the CDR3 is 15 residues long. Only the CDR3 portion is preserved as DNA: 45 bases, with reading frame beginning at the first base. Ends trimmed: V by 6 bases, J by 4 bases; bases unmatched to a gene: 3. CDR1 is given as MNHEY and CDR2 as SVGAGI, both from the germline V gene. The data stem from a study of siplizumab effects on memory and regulatory T cells (dated by TCRdb to between 2017 and 2020). Some background on the complete study: The effect of the anti-CD2 antibody siplizumab on alloreactive T-cell subsets was examined in allogeneic mixed lymphocyte reactions constructed from human PBMCs.

The full study reports these points: Roughly 75-95% of proliferating CD4+ or CD8+ clones could not be assigned a naive or memory phenotype. The suppressive function of proliferating Tregs from siplizumab cultures was not functionally confirmed. Compared with memory T cells, unstimulated naive T cells appeared more diverse, and naive cells seemed to make a substantial contribution to the alloresponse. Of the alloreactive CD4+ clones that could be mapped, the Treg-derived share averaged about 67% with siplizumab compared with 26.9% in control reactions. The cumulative frequency of alloreactive sequences that could be traced back to unstimulated CD4+ memory T cells was significantly reduced by siplizumab. Because sequences below about 10^-5 frequency were poorly captured, only a minor fraction of alloreactive clones could be mapped to unstimulated subsets.

The specimen sequenced was Tregs sorted from blood. The rearranged chain carries TRBV6-5 and TRBJ2-1; TRBD2 fits 13 bases in the junction. The TCR sequence derives from a human donor in good health. The DNA is as follows: TGTGCCAGCAGCCGACTAGCGGGGGGTTACAATGAGCAGTTCTTC. Translation gives CASSRLAGGYNEQFF.